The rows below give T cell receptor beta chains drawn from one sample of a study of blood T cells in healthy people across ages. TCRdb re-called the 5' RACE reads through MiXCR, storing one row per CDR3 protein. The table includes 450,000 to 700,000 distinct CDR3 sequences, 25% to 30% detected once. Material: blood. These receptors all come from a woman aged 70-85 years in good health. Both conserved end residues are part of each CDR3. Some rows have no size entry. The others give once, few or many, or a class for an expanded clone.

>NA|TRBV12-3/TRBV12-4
CASSIDFSSNYGYTF
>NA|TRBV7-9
CASSLMRGGNDEQFF
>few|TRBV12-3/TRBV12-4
CASSLDRATYNEQFF
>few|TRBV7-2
CASSLTSRTSGRGQYF
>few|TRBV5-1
CASSPGTGKEQYF
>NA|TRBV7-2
CASSLVSLGQGAVGELFF
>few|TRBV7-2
CASSIHFQGSYGYTF
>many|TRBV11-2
CASSLVLDGSPLHF
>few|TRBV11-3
CASSTLAGGFNEQFF
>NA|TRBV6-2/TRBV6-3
CASSYFRPGLLSYEQYF
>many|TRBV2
CASGNRFNEKLFF
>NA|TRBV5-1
CASSFPGSGYTF
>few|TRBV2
CATCETVREKLFF
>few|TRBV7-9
CASTANRDGYTF
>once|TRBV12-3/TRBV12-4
CASSRVGTDVQYF
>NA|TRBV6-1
CASSEADRGTEAFF
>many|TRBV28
CASSRRGREKYEQYF
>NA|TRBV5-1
CASSLGGTGVNNEQFF
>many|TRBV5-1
CASSLVVSEGEQYF
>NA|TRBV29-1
CSAESDSYEQYF
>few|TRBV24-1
CATSDQTTGSSGYTF
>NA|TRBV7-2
CASSLVPGGWNEQFF
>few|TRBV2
CASSLRGLAGGNYTQYF
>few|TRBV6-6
CASSYSANEAFF
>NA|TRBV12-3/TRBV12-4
CASSFGTGAFATNEKLFF
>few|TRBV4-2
CASSQKGASSIQYF
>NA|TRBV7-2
CASSLFSSRVLTF
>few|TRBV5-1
CASSLVTTYGYTF
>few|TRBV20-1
CSARAGPGQGPNQPQHF
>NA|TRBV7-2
CASSPSSGTTDTQYF
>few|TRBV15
CATSNDFYTEAFF
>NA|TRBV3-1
CASSQGRGGAFF
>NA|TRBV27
CASSLSTRSGSEQFF
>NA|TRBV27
CASSPPGTAGGAFF
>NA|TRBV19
CASLPGRDSNQPQHF
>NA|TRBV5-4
CASSLDRIHLFF
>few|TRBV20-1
CSARVLGEKLFF
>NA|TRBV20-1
CSARDGRKGGNTEAFF
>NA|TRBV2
CASSNDYDNEQFF
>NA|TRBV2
CASSRDRVSNQPQHF
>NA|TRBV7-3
CASSSSGAGANGYTF
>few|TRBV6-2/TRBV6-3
CASSYSGLADYRQETQYF
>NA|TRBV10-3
CAISESSGGSFVYTF
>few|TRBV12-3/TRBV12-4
CASRRTSTDTQYF
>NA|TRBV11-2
CASRQGQTFYGYTF
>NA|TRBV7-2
CASSPRTGAEQYF
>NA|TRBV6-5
CASTRLQAGGGYTF
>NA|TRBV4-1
CASRAHLGLAGNQETQYF
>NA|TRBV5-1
CASSFGPESYGYTF
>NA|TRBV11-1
CASSKNRNTEAFF
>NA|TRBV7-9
CASSDDRGFWSGANVLTF
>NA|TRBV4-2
CASSQDRLGANVLTF
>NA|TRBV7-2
CASSLGRAGELFF